This T cell receptor beta chain comes out of a study of human T cells and chemical hapten exposure (dated by TCRdb to the early 2020s). In terms of the full investigation: For sensitization, 2% DPC in acetone was applied to a roughly 2 cm by roughly 2 cm area of upper inner arm skin. Throughout the roughly 25-week study period, patients were also given weekly therapeutic DPC doses on the scalp. Patch testing on the upper back used Finn chambers containing 0.01% DPC, with scoring done after 6 days according to International Contact Dermatitis Research Group standards. Alopecia areata with under or over 50% scalp involvement, alopecia totalis and alopecia universalis were represented in the patient cohort, which was mostly female. The libraries were sequenced as a pool, and the TCR yield per sample differed mostly because of small variations in library volumes within the pool. This study followed changes in the peripheral blood TCR repertoire in vivo during primary and secondary sensitization of alopecia patients to the hapten diphenylcyclopropenone (DPC). Blood samples were taken from patients before sensitization (week 0) and then at 2, 6 and about 24 weeks after DPC sensitization. Twenty-nine alopecia patients provided blood for TCR sequencing at one to four time points (pre-sensitization, 2, 6 and 24 weeks). Broader findings and caveats from the paper: Compared with pre-sensitization or healthy control sets, expanded TCRs formed significantly more large CDR3 similarity clusters, which is consistent with antigen-driven responses. A positive correlation was found between the number of PT1 expanded TCRs and patch test score, with significance reached at thresholds 8, 16 and 32 but not 4. Repeated subsampling changed both the strength of the expansion versus patch-test correlation and the threshold at which the correlation became significant. Alopecia, a presumed autoimmune disease, was present in all patients, so the immune response of the patients might differ from that of healthy individuals. DPC sensitization did not change how many TCRs were above 1 in 1000 frequency, and no evidence was found of alterations in global repertoire structure.

Concerning this clonotype itself: The target of this receptor is not known. The sample holds no much larger clone one base away, and base qualities are not on file.

Including the terminal cysteine and phenylalanine, the CDR3 comprises 13 residues. Only the CDR3 portion is preserved as DNA: 39 bases, with reading frame beginning at the first base. The germline V gene sets CDR1 to MNHEY and CDR2 to SVGAGI. Trimming at the junction amounts to 0 bases on V and 8 bases on J, and the germline ends lie 10 bases apart. The intended sense of this specimen's time point label: pre-sensitization, week 0. The treatment or condition tag for this specimen amounts to: therapeutic diphenylcyclopropenone sensitization with weekly scalp DPC. At each patch-test visit, blood was drawn before the patch test was applied. Eligible patients were aged 18 to 70, diagnosed with alopecia, deemed suitable for DPC therapy, and excluded if pregnant. Unfractionated whole blood was collected in Tempus Blood RNA tubes, and total RNA was extracted from that blood. The library was built by means of RACE. TCRdb lists the instrument as NextSeq 500. During library preparation, unique molecular identifiers were attached to individual cDNA molecules so that TCRs could be counted quantitatively and reproducibly. For every blood RNA sample, sequencing covered both the TCR alpha and TCR beta chains. The study's processing was this. The median number of TCRs per sample was approximately 96,000, ranging from about 20,000 to 700,000. V, J and CDR3 annotation of the TCR reads was performed with the Decombinator software suite. To make PS versus PT1 abundance plots, every sample was subsampled to the same number of TCRs (28,000). Expanded TCRs were defined as absent before sensitization and observed at least eight times at the 2-week time point. TCRdb reworked the public reads: Q25 trimming with fastp, MiXCR clone assembly, productive beta chains retained. One record per CDR3 amino acid sequence lists the most common genes and DNA. These V and J calls derive from TCRdb rather than the authors' analysis. The sample table lists around 100,000 distinct CDR3 sequences, 11% of them with a count of one. Around 3.1% of the sample rests with the top ten.

This TCR was sampled from a woman aged 55-69 years with alopecia areata. Some clones in this sample may be carry-over from other donors' samples. The material sequenced was whole blood, taken in connection with sensitization to the hapten diphenylcyclopropenone (DPC). The sequence links TRBV6-5 to TRBJ1-2, with the D gene call left open. The encoded CDR3 is CASSYSRSQGYTF. The sequence in DNA is TGTGCCAGCAGTTACTCACGGTCCCAGGGCTACACCTTC.